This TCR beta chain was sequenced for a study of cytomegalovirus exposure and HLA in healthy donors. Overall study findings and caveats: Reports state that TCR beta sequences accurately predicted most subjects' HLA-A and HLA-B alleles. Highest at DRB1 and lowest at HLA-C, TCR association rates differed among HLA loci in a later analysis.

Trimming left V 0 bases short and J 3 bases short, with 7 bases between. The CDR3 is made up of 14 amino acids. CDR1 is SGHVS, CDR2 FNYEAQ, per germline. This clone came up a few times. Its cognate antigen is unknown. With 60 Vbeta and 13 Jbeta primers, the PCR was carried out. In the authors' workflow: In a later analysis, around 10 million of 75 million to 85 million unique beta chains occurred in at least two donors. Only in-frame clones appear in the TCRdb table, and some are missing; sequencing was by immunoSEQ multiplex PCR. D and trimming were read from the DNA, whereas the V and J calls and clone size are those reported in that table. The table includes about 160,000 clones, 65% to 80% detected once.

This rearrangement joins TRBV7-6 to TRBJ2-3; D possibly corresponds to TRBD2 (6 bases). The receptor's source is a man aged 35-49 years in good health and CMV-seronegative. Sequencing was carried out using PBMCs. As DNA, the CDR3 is TGTGCCAGCAGCTTAGCGGAGGGTACAGATACGCAGTATTTT. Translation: CASSLAEGTDTQYF. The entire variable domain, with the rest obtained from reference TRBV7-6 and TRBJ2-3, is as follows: GAGVSQSPRYKVTKRGQDVALRCDPISGHVSLYWYRQALGQGPEFLTYFNYEAQQDKSGLPNDRFSAERPEGSISTLTIQRTEQRDSAMYRCASSLAEGTDTQYFGPGTRLTVL.